Listed here are 18 T cell receptor beta chains from one sample, sequenced in a study of blood T cell repertoires in COVID-19 (dated by TCRdb to the early 2020s). Preparation of the library involved the immunoSEQ multiplex PCR assay. TCRdb mirrors the immuneACCESS table, restricted to in-frame sequences. Some clones are absent from its copies; in checked studies, under half trace to an unresolved V gene, and the reason for the others is unknown. This sample has 150,000 to 200,000 clones in its table, and approximately 82% of those were observed once. The ten top clones hold about a fifth of the sample. Sequenced: peripheral blood. The receptors shown here come from a woman of 80 years or more with acute or convalescent COVID-19.

The chain is built from TRBV6-4 and TRBJ1-2; weak D call: TRBD1 (6 bases). CDR3 length: 15 amino acids. The germline gives CDR1 MRHNA, CDR2 SNTAGT. V was trimmed by 2 bases and J by 7 bases, leaving 17 bases between them. The CDR3 loop reads CASSDSQGGGLGYTF. In DNA form, the CDR3 reads TGTGCCAGCAGTGACAGCCAGGGAGGGGGTCTTGGCTACACCTTC.

The chain links TRBV30 to TRBJ1-6; 7 bases map to TRBD1. The J segment lost 0 bases and the V segment lost 2 bases, leaving 7 bases of the junction unmatched. Per germline, CDR1 GTSNPN and CDR2 SVGIG (reference sequence). The CDR3 is made up of 17 amino acids. Written as DNA, the CDR3 is TGTGCCTGGAGTCCCCAGGGGGTGTCCTCCTATAATTCACCCCTCCACTTT. Its protein product is CAWSPQGVSSYNSPLHF.

The V call is TRBV6-5, the J call TRBJ1-2; 7 nucleotides agree with TRBD1. Unmatched junction bases numbered 11, after V lost 0 bases and J lost 7 bases. Germline V gives CDR1 MNHEY, CDR2 SVGAGI. There are 16 residues in the CDR3. The CDR3 DNA reads TGTGCCAGCAGTTACTCATATCAGGGGGGCGGACCTGGCTACACCTTC. Translation: CASSYSYQGGGPGYTF.

The chain uses TRBV5-6 and TRBJ1-5, with D tentatively TRBD1 (5 bases). Per the germline V gene, CDR1 is SGHDT and CDR2 is YYEEEE. The V end lost 5 bases, the J end lost 5 bases, and 14 bases lay between the germline ends. The CDR3 length is 14 residues. The CDR3: CASSWGRGHQPQHF. The DNA for the CDR3 is TGTGCCAGCAGTTGGGGGAGGGGACATCAGCCCCAGCATTTT.

The chain combines TRBV27 with TRBJ1-3; D possibly corresponds to TRBD1 (6 bases). In germline, CDR1 is MNHEY, CDR2 SMNVEV (reference sequence). Trimming removed 5 bases at V and 4 bases at J, with 9 bases between. The CDR3 has 13 amino acids. This CDR3 reads CASSAQGGNTIYF. The CDR3 bases are TGTGCCAGCAGTGCCCAGGGGGGAAACACCATATATTTT.

V usage is TRBV5-1 and J usage is TRBJ2-2; a possible D gene is TRBD2 (6 bases). CDR3 length: 12 amino acids. The germline V and J ends were trimmed by 4 bases and 8 bases, with 9 bases remaining between them. Germline V gene lookup returns CDR1 SGHRS and CDR2 YFSETQ. CDR3 coding DNA: TGCGCCAGCAGCGATAGCGGAGGGGAGCTGTTTTTT. Encoded protein: CASSDSGGELFF.

This chain joins TRBV15 and TRBJ2-2, with D unresolved. The germline V gene encodes CDR1 LNHNV and CDR2 YYDKDF (reference sequence). The V end was cut by 2 bases, the J end by 4 bases, with 2 bases between. CDR3 size: 12 residues. The CDR3 DNA sequence: TGTGCCACCAGCAGACGCACCGGGGAGCTGTTTTTT. Translation gives CATSRRTGELFF.

This rearrangement joins TRBV18 to TRBJ2-3; the match to TRBD1 covers 12 bases. The V gene's germline CDR1 is KGHSH and CDR2 LQKENI. J was trimmed by 5 bases and V by 7 bases; bases with no gene match: 7. This CDR3 region has 15 residues. The CDR3 here is CASYPGQGAGDTQYF. The DNA for the CDR3 is TGTGCCAGCTATCCGGGACAGGGGGCCGGAGATACGCAGTATTTT.

J is TRBJ2-7 and V is TRBV6-5; D is unclear. V gave up 0 bases and J gave up 5 bases, with 8 bases separating them. This CDR3 spans 13 amino acids. Germline V gene data show CDR1 as MNHEY and CDR2 as SVGAGI. CDR3 in amino acids: CASSYSSLNEQYF. The CDR3 coding sequence is TGTGCCAGCAGTTACTCGAGTCTTAACGAGCAGTACTTC.

The chain joins TRBV5-4 to TRBJ1-2; unclear D gene. CDR1 and CDR2 from the germline V gene are SGHNT and YYREEE (reference sequence). The V and J ends lost 0 bases and 1 base respectively, with 4 bases between them. The CDR3 runs to 13 residues. The CDR3 region has the DNA TGTGCCAGCAGCTTGGACAGTAACTATGGCTACACCTTC. This encodes CASSLDSNYGYTF.

The CDR3 coding sequence is TGCAGCGCCCACAGGTGGGACACCATATATTTT. Its translation: CSAHRWDTIYF. The chain recombines TRBV29-1 with TRBJ1-3, with D perhaps matching TRBD1 (5 bases). In germline, CDR1 is SQVTM, CDR2 ANQGSEA. The CDR3 is made up of 11 amino acids. With 7 bases removed from V and 8 bases from J, the gap between germline ends came to 12 bases.

The genes are TRBV6-5 and TRBJ2-2; possibly TRBD1 for D (5 bases). CDR3 size: 14 residues. From germline, CDR1 is MNHEY and CDR2 SVGAGI. V dropped 7 bases and J dropped 5 bases, with 14 bases sitting between them. The CDR3 region is CASKYNRNTGELFF. For the CDR3, the DNA is TGTGCCAGCAAATATAACAGGAATACCGGGGAGCTGTTTTTT.

J is TRBJ2-1 and V is TRBV10-3; TRBD2 aligns across 13 bases. Unmatched junction bases numbered 7, after V lost 10 bases and J lost 7 bases. Germline lookup yields CDR1 ENHRY and CDR2 SYGVKD. The CDR3 has 14 amino acids. CDR3 sequence reads: CATKGLAGWNEQFF. In nucleotides, the CDR3 is TGTGCCACTAAGGGACTAGCGGGATGGAATGAGCAGTTCTTC.

This clone appeared a few times. The J gene is TRBJ1-4, the V gene TRBV18; D is unresolved. Per the germline V gene, CDR1 is KGHSH and CDR2 is LQKENI. This CDR3 contains 15 residues. Deletions cut 2 bases from V and 2 bases from J, with 9 bases between. As DNA, the CDR3 is TGTGCCAGCTCACCAGGGCAGAATACTAATGAAAAACTGTTTTTT. It encodes CASSPGQNTNEKLFF.

This chain joins TRBV3-1 (or the pseudogene TRBV3-2) and TRBJ2-7; 7 bases align to TRBD2. Germline V gene lookup returns CDR1 LGHDT and CDR2 YNNKEL (reference sequence). V shed 0 bases, J shed 0 bases, and the junction held 5 bases outside the gene matches. This CDR3 has 16 residues. CDR3 loop: CASSQDLGLRSYEQYF. The DNA for the CDR3 is TGTGCCAGCAGCCAAGATTTGGGACTACGCTCCTACGAGCAGTACTTC.

As to this clone: The sample holds other DNA sequences that translate to the same CDR3. The V gene is TRBV30, the J gene TRBJ2-3, with a weak D call TRBD2 (5 bases). CDR3 length: 12 amino acids. Trimming removed 0 bases at V and 6 bases at J, with 7 bases between. Germline lookup yields CDR1 GTSNPN and CDR2 SVGIG (reference sequence). The CDR3 spells CAWSVRGDTQYF. CDR3 nucleotides: TGTGCCTGGAGTGTCCGGGGTGATACGCAGTATTTT.

The chain carries TRBV30 and TRBJ2-3; D may be TRBD1 (5 bases). The CDR3 covers 13 residues. Germline loops: CDR1 GTSNPN, CDR2 SVGIG (reference sequence). Between the trimmed V and J ends, which lost 5 bases and 0 bases, there was a span of 9 bases. This CDR3 reads CAWSPGSTDTQYF. The CDR3 DNA sequence: TGTGCCTGGTCCCCAGGGAGCACAGATACGCAGTATTTT.

For this clone: One end of the junction does not line up with germline, which may come from a read error. The chain is built from TRBV6-5 and TRBJ2-7; 8 nucleotides align to TRBD1. Looked up from germline, CDR1 is MNHEY and CDR2 is SVGAGI. The CDR3 length is 15 residues. CDR3 in amino acids: CASSYTSGNAGGLSF. DNA of the CDR3: TGTGCCAGCAGTTACACCTCGGGAAACGCAGGGGGCTTGTCCTTC.